This T cell receptor (beta chain) was sequenced in a study of regulatory T cells (dated by TCRdb to between 2018 and 2020). The study in broad terms: Between CD3G-deficient patients and healthy controls, the study compared T-cell receptor beta repertoires in sorted regulatory T cells, conventional CD4+ T cells and CD8+ T cells.

General findings and caveats noted by the study authors: In patients, repertoires had restricted unique TRB V-J pairs and skewed V and J gene usage, with regulatory T cells showing the most marked changes. Conventional CD4+ T cells from CD3G-deficient patients were enriched for hydrophobic residues at CDR3 positions 6 and 7, suggesting more self-reactive specificities.

The germline V gene sets CDR1 to SGHAT and CDR2 to FQNNGV. The CDR3 measures 17 amino acids from cysteine to phenylalanine. Only CDR3 DNA remains: 51 bases, in frame from the first base. The germline ends are 17 bases apart after V is trimmed by 4 bases and J by 4 bases. Evidence of autoimmunity was found in all CD3G-deficient patients, and more severe autoimmunity was observed in two of the patients. At testing, patients were between 2 and 39 years old and showed lower naive and higher memory CD4+ and CD8+ T-cell proportions. CD4+ cells were FACS-sorted into CD25-high CD127-low regulatory T cells and CD25-low CD127-high conventional CD4+ T cells. Over five individuals with CD3G deficiency made up the patient group. An international network of physicians across the United States, Europe and Asia provided the patient samples and clinical data. Ficoll density separation was used to isolate peripheral blood mononuclear cells.

The multiplex PCR relied on 52 forward TRBV primers and 13 reverse TRBJ primers, and amplification bias was corrected through assay-based and computational methods. Within the immunoSEQ assay, multiplex PCR amplified rearranged TRB loci from genomic DNA. TRB amplicons were sequenced on an Illumina HiSeq platform. Per the authors' processing: Raw sequences were error-filtered and aligned to reference gene sequences by custom algorithms and were subsequently analyzed with the immunoSEQ online tools. Productive and nonproductive TRB rearrangement frequencies were evaluated among both unique and total sequences. Hydrophobicity and amino acid composition of residues 6 and 7 within the TRB CDR3 were used to estimate the potential for self-reactivity. Group comparisons used t tests, Mann-Whitney tests or two-way ANOVA run in Prism software. This is the immuneACCESS table as TCRdb keeps it, with only in-frame sequences that have V and J called. A part of the clones is gone; compared with another copy, unresolved V genes explain less than half, and the rest is unexplained. V, J and clone size are those of that table, while D and trimming were read from the DNA. Present in this sample are roughly 30,000 clones, just under 95% of which were seen just once. The top ten hold 1.5% to 1.9% of the sample.

Note on this clone: The clone's antigen remains unknown. Within one base of it there is no much larger clone, and no base qualities were kept.

Sequencing input: conventional CD4+ T cells sorted from blood. This receptor was taken from a person aged 18 to 30 with CD3G deficiency. The chain is made from TRBV11-2 and TRBJ2-6, with no confidently assigned D gene. CDR3 region: CASSSQTDRRGANVLTF. The DNA is TGTGCCAGCAGCTCCCAGACCGACCGGCGGGGGGCCAACGTCCTGACTTTC.